The sequence of this T cell receptor (beta chain) was determined in a study of blood T cell repertoires in COVID-19. With V trimmed by 0 bases and J by 0 bases, 12 bases remained unmatched. Germline CDR1 reads LGHNA; CDR2 reads YNFKEQ. This CDR3 is 20 amino acids long. Per the authors' pipeline: Reference gene primers were amplified, and this amplification served to estimate nucleated cell counts. Repertoires were generated with immunoSEQ multiplex PCR, while TCRdb's copy carries only in-frame clones and drops some. Clone size and V and J calls were adopted from that table, with D and trimming inferred from the DNA. The profile shows approximately 140,000 clones, roughly 82% of them singletons.

This chain connects TRBV4-2 to TRBJ2-3, with 10 bases that match TRBD2. The material sequenced was peripheral blood. The receptor was derived from a man between 65 and 85 years old with acute or convalescent COVID-19. Here the CDR3 reads CASSQEGGLAGVGSTDTQYF. The CDR3 nucleotides read TGTGCCAGCAGCCAAGAAGGAGGGCTAGCGGGAGTGGGGAGCACAGATACGCAGTATTTT.